This entry concerns a single T cell receptor beta chain. The same CDR3 is also encoded by other DNA sequences in this sample. This specimen belongs to a study of Ad26.COV2.S vaccination and SARS-CoV-2 variants. Treatment meaning: around 19 received Ad26.COV2.S at low or high dose, single or two shots; about 5 received placebo; per-sample allocation not given. The samples date from day 63 after the first vaccine or placebo injection. The table came from immunoSEQ multiplex PCR; TCRdb's copy has only in-frame clones and leaves some out. The sample includes 350,000 to 400,000 clones, 75% to 90% of them seen just once. Germline CDR1 reads SGHDN; CDR2 reads FVKESK. The CDR3 length is 13 residues. The V gene lost 4 bases and the J gene lost 1 base, with 4 bases spanning the gap.

Sequenced here: peripheral blood, sampled in a trial of Ad26.COV2.S vaccine versus placebo. This clonotype was sampled from a person between 18 and 60 years old who received the Ad26.COV2.S COVID-19 vaccine or a placebo. J is TRBJ2-2 and V is TRBV14; D gene ambiguous. The CDR3 loop is CASSRKNTGELFF. The CDR3 DNA reads TGTGCCAGCAGCCGGAAGAACACCGGGGAGCTGTTTTTT.